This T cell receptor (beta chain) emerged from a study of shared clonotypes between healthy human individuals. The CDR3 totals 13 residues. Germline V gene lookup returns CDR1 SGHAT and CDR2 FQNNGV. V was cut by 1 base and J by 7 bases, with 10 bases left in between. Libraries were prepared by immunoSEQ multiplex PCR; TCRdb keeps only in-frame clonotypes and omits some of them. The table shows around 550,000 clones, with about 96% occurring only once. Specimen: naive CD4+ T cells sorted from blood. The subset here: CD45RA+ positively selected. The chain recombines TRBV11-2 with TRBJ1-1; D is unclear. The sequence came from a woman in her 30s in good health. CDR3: CASSLALVNEAFF. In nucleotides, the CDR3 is TGTGCCAGCAGCTTAGCTTTAGTGAATGAAGCTTTCTTT.